The rows below give T cell receptor beta chains drawn from one sample of a study of CD8+CD57+ T cells in acquired aplastic anemia. MiXCR, run by TCRdb on the reads, gives a single entry per CDR3 protein. The sample shows about 120,000 distinct CDR3 sequences, roughly 55% of them seen only once. Sequences were obtained from sorted CD4+, CD8+, or CD8+CD57+ T cells (not recorded which) from PBMCs. These receptors all come from a human donor with aplastic anemia. Each CDR3 is given with its conserved first and last residue. A D gene is named only where the DNA matches it firmly. Only some rows state a clone size, as once, few, many or a class for expanded clones.

J gene: TRBJ1-4
V gene: TRBV7-9
clone size: NA
D gene: NA
CDR3 DNA: TGTGCCAGCAGGGGACCGGGTATAAATGAAAAACTGTTTTTT
CDR3 protein: CASRGPGINEKLFF

J gene: TRBJ2-7
V gene: TRBV7-9
clone size: NA
D gene: TRBD2
CDR3 DNA: TGTGCCAGCAGCCCTAAGACTAGCGGGGAATACGAGCAGTACTTC
CDR3 protein: CASSPKTSGEYEQYF

J gene: TRBJ2-1
V gene: TRBV20-1
clone size: NA
D gene: TRBD2
CDR3 DNA: TGCAGTGGAGGGCTAGCGGGCGGGCTTTTCCAAGGGGAGCAGTTCTTC
CDR3 protein: CSGGLAGGLFQGEQFF

J gene: TRBJ1-2
V gene: TRBV24-1
clone size: NA
D gene: NA
CDR3 DNA: TGTGCCATCCATGAGACTTTCCATGGCTACACCTTC
CDR3 protein: CAIHETFHGYTF

J gene: TRBJ1-3
V gene: TRBV11-1
clone size: NA
D gene: NA
CDR3 DNA: TGTGCCAGCAGCTTAGTCTCAGGCGCGACTGGAAACACCATATATTTT
CDR3 protein: CASSLVSGATGNTIYF

J gene: TRBJ1-2
V gene: TRBV19
clone size: NA
D gene: TRBD1
CDR3 DNA: TGTGCCAGTAGTATCACAGGGGGCGCAAACTATGGCTACACCTTC
CDR3 protein: CASSITGGANYGYTF

J gene: TRBJ2-7
V gene: TRBV13
clone size: NA
D gene: NA
CDR3 DNA: TGTGCCAGCAGCTCGGTGGGCGAGCAGTACTTC
CDR3 protein: CASSSVGEQYF

J gene: TRBJ2-7
V gene: TRBV20-1
clone size: NA
D gene: TRBD2
CDR3 DNA: TGCAGTGCTAGATTTCTAGCGGGGGGGCCACTCGAGCAGTACTTC
CDR3 protein: CSARFLAGGPLEQYF

J gene: TRBJ1-5
V gene: TRBV15
clone size: NA
D gene: TRBD1
CDR3 DNA: TGTGCCACCAGCGCAGATCAGGGGGCGACTAATCAGCCCCAGCATTTT
CDR3 protein: CATSADQGATNQPQHF

J gene: TRBJ2-3
V gene: TRBV27
clone size: NA
D gene: TRBD2
CDR3 DNA: TGTGCCAGCAGTTTAGTGCGGGGGACAGATACGCAGTATTTT
CDR3 protein: CASSLVRGTDTQYF

J gene: TRBJ1-4
V gene: TRBV13
clone size: few
D gene: NA
CDR3 DNA: TGTGCCAGCAGCTTATTCGGGGCTACTAATGAAAAACTGTTTTTT
CDR3 protein: CASSLFGATNEKLFF

J gene: TRBJ1-1
V gene: TRBV7-9
clone size: many
D gene: NA
CDR3 DNA: TGTGCCAGCAGCTTCCGGGAGGAGGGGAACACTGAAGCTTTCTTT
CDR3 protein: CASSFREEGNTEAFF

J gene: TRBJ1-6
V gene: TRBV13
clone size: NA
D gene: NA
CDR3 DNA: TGTGCCAGCAGTGAACTTAGGGAACTTAATTCACCCCTCCACTTT
CDR3 protein: CASSELRELNSPLHF

J gene: TRBJ1-4
V gene: TRBV24-1
clone size: NA
D gene: TRBD1
CDR3 DNA: TGTGCCACCTATGACAGGGTTCGGGTTGAAAAACTGTTTTTT
CDR3 protein: CATYDRVRVEKLFF

J gene: TRBJ2-7
V gene: TRBV20-1
clone size: NA
D gene: NA
CDR3 DNA: TGCAGTGCCGGGACACCCAGAGTAGGCTCCTACGAGCAGTACTTC
CDR3 protein: CSAGTPRVGSYEQYF

J gene: TRBJ2-3
V gene: TRBV19
clone size: NA
D gene: NA
CDR3 DNA: TGTGCCAGTAGCGTAGCTTCTAGCACAGATACGCAGTATTTT
CDR3 protein: CASSVASSTDTQYF

J gene: TRBJ2-7
V gene: TRBV30
clone size: many
D gene: NA
CDR3 DNA: TGTGCCTGGAGTGTACTTGCCCCCGAGCAGTACTTC
CDR3 protein: CAWSVLAPEQYF

J gene: TRBJ2-1
V gene: TRBV15
clone size: NA
D gene: TRBD1
CDR3 DNA: TGTGCCACCAGCGACGTGACAGGGTCTTTCAATGAGCAGTTCTTC
CDR3 protein: CATSDVTGSFNEQFF

J gene: TRBJ1-2
V gene: TRBV19
clone size: NA
D gene: NA
CDR3 DNA: TGTGCCAGTAGATATGACAGGCGCTACACCTTC
CDR3 protein: CASRYDRRYTF

J gene: TRBJ1-6
V gene: TRBV10-3
clone size: NA
D gene: TRBD1
CDR3 DNA: TGTGCCATCAGGGGAGCCGGGACAGGAGATTCACCCCTCCACTTT
CDR3 protein: CAIRGAGTGDSPLHF

J gene: TRBJ2-2
V gene: TRBV19
clone size: NA
D gene: NA
CDR3 DNA: TGTGCCAGTAGTATTTCCGCCGGGGAGCTGTTTTTT
CDR3 protein: CASSISAGELFF

J gene: TRBJ2-5
V gene: TRBV20-1
clone size: NA
D gene: TRBD2
CDR3 DNA: TGCAGTGCTAGCCGACTAGCGGAGCAAGAGACCCAGTACTTC
CDR3 protein: CSASRLAEQETQYF

J gene: TRBJ1-2
V gene: TRBV7-9
clone size: many
D gene: NA
CDR3 DNA: TGTGCCAGCAGCCGTAGTGCCGGCTACACCTTC
CDR3 protein: CASSRSAGYTF

J gene: TRBJ1-2
V gene: TRBV12-3/TRBV12-4
clone size: once
D gene: TRBD1
CDR3 DNA: TGTGCCAGCAGTCTTGGGACAGGGAGCGGCTACACCTTC
CDR3 protein: CASSLGTGSGYTF

J gene: TRBJ1-3
V gene: TRBV7-2
clone size: once
D gene: NA
CDR3 DNA: TGTGCCAGCAGCCCCTCTTTGGGCTCTGGAAACACCATATATTTT
CDR3 protein: CASSPSLGSGNTIYF

J gene: TRBJ2-2
V gene: TRBV7-9
clone size: many
D gene: NA
CDR3 DNA: TGTGCCAGCAGCTCCTATATGGGCGGGGAGCTGTTTTTT
CDR3 protein: CASSSYMGGELFF

J gene: TRBJ1-5
V gene: TRBV10-3
clone size: NA
D gene: TRBD1
CDR3 DNA: TGTGCCATCAGTGAGTCAGTCAGGGGGAGGGTTCAGCCCCAGCATTTT
CDR3 protein: CAISESVRGRVQPQHF

J gene: TRBJ2-1
V gene: TRBV2
clone size: NA
D gene: TRBD1
CDR3 DNA: TGTGCCAGCAGTGAAATGACAGGGGGGGTCAGCGATGAGCAGTTCTTC
CDR3 protein: CASSEMTGGVSDEQFF

J gene: TRBJ2-5
V gene: TRBV29-1
clone size: NA
D gene: NA
CDR3 DNA: TGCAGCGTTGAGTCAGTCCAAGAGACCCAGTACTTC
CDR3 protein: CSVESVQETQYF

J gene: TRBJ2-7
V gene: TRBV15
clone size: NA
D gene: NA
CDR3 DNA: TGTGCCACCAGCAGAGATACAGGGTCAGGGGACCTCGAGCAGTACTTC
CDR3 protein: CATSRDTGSGDLEQYF

J gene: TRBJ2-7
V gene: TRBV5-1
clone size: NA
D gene: TRBD1
CDR3 DNA: TGCGCCAGCAGCCCGGACAGGGCTACCTACGAGCAGTACTTC
CDR3 protein: CASSPDRATYEQYF

J gene: TRBJ2-2
V gene: TRBV19
clone size: NA
D gene: NA
CDR3 DNA: TGTGCCAGTAAAACTAGCCTCAACACCGGGGAGCTGTTTTTT
CDR3 protein: CASKTSLNTGELFF

J gene: TRBJ1-3
V gene: TRBV24-1
clone size: few
D gene: NA
CDR3 DNA: TGTGCCACCAGTGCGGGCCTGAACTCTGGAAACACCATATATTTT
CDR3 protein: CATSAGLNSGNTIYF

J gene: TRBJ2-5
V gene: TRBV2
clone size: NA
D gene: TRBD2
CDR3 DNA: TGTGCCAGCAGCACTAGCGGTATTGAGACCCAGTACTTC
CDR3 protein: CASSTSGIETQYF

J gene: TRBJ1-5
V gene: TRBV19
clone size: many
D gene: NA
CDR3 DNA: TGTGCCAGTAGTATAGACTCAGATAGCAATCAGCCCCAGCATTTT
CDR3 protein: CASSIDSDSNQPQHF

J gene: TRBJ2-3
V gene: TRBV9
clone size: NA
D gene: TRBD2
CDR3 DNA: TGTGCCAGCAGCGTAGAGGGAAGCGGGAGGCCCTACACAGATACGCAGTATTTT
CDR3 protein: CASSVEGSGRPYTDTQYF

J gene: TRBJ2-1
V gene: TRBV7-9
clone size: many
D gene: NA
CDR3 DNA: TGTGCCAGCAGCTGGGGCGGCCAGAGCTACAATGAGCAGTTCTTC
CDR3 protein: CASSWGGQSYNEQFF

J gene: TRBJ1-1
V gene: TRBV10-1
clone size: few
D gene: TRBD1
CDR3 DNA: TGCGCCAGCAGTGTACTAGGACAGGGGAACACTGAAGCTTTCTTT
CDR3 protein: CASSVLGQGNTEAFF

J gene: TRBJ2-7
V gene: TRBV28
clone size: few
D gene: TRBD2
CDR3 DNA: TGTGCCAGCAGACCTCTAGCGGGAGACGAGCAGTACTTC
CDR3 protein: CASRPLAGDEQYF

J gene: TRBJ2-2
V gene: TRBV6-5
clone size: many
D gene: NA
CDR3 DNA: TGTGCCAGCAGTTACGCTACATCGAACACCGGGGAGCTGTTTTTT
CDR3 protein: CASSYATSNTGELFF

J gene: TRBJ2-1
V gene: TRBV25-1
clone size: NA
D gene: NA
CDR3 DNA: TGTGCCAGCAGTGCTTCCTCGGGGCAGTTCTTC
CDR3 protein: CASSASSGQFF

J gene: TRBJ2-2
V gene: TRBV19
clone size: NA
D gene: NA
CDR3 DNA: TGTGCCAGTAGTTCACAGTTGAACACCGGGGAGCTGTTTTTT
CDR3 protein: CASSSQLNTGELFF

J gene: TRBJ2-2
V gene: TRBV29-1
clone size: NA
D gene: NA
CDR3 DNA: TGCAGCGTTTCAGGTTTTTCCGGGGAGCTGTTTTTT
CDR3 protein: CSVSGFSGELFF

J gene: TRBJ1-4
V gene: TRBV6-5
clone size: NA
D gene: NA
CDR3 DNA: TGTGCCAGCAGTTTACGCTCCTACAATGAAAAACTGTTTTTT
CDR3 protein: CASSLRSYNEKLFF

J gene: TRBJ1-1
V gene: TRBV7-8
clone size: many
D gene: NA
CDR3 DNA: TGTGCCAGCAGCTTAGGTTTGGGGGTGAACACTGAAGCTTTCTTT
CDR3 protein: CASSLGLGVNTEAFF

J gene: TRBJ1-1
V gene: TRBV5-8
clone size: few
D gene: TRBD1
CDR3 DNA: TGTGCCAGCAGCTTACCGGGACAGGGGAACACTGAAGCTTTCTTT
CDR3 protein: CASSLPGQGNTEAFF

J gene: TRBJ1-4
V gene: TRBV12-3/TRBV12-4
clone size: NA
D gene: NA
CDR3 DNA: TGTGCCAGCAGTTCAAGGGGGTGGCCTAATGAAAAACTGTTTTTT
CDR3 protein: CASSSRGWPNEKLFF

J gene: TRBJ2-7
V gene: TRBV19
clone size: many
D gene: NA
CDR3 DNA: TGTGCCAGTAGTCCCGGCCTCACGTCCAGATACGAGCAGTACTTC
CDR3 protein: CASSPGLTSRYEQYF

J gene: TRBJ2-7
V gene: TRBV12-3/TRBV12-4
clone size: NA
D gene: NA
CDR3 DNA: TGTGCCAGCAGTTTCGGACAAAACTACGAGCAGTACTTC
CDR3 protein: CASSFGQNYEQYF

J gene: TRBJ1-6
V gene: TRBV20-1
clone size: few
D gene: TRBD1
CDR3 DNA: TGCAGTGCGCCTACAGGGGCGCTAGAGGCCCTCCACTTT
CDR3 protein: CSAPTGALEALHF

J gene: TRBJ2-1
V gene: TRBV5-1
clone size: NA
D gene: TRBD1
CDR3 DNA: TGCGCCAGCAGCTACGGGACAGGGGATGAGCAGTTCTTC
CDR3 protein: CASSYGTGDEQFF

J gene: TRBJ2-2
V gene: TRBV20-1
clone size: many
D gene: TRBD2
CDR3 DNA: TGCAGTGCTAGACCTAGCGGGAGTATGATCGGGGAGCTGTTTTTT
CDR3 protein: CSARPSGSMIGELFF

J gene: TRBJ2-5
V gene: TRBV7-9
clone size: few
D gene: NA
CDR3 DNA: TGTGCCAGCAGCTTTTCAACTGAGACCCAGTACTTC
CDR3 protein: CASSFSTETQYF

J gene: TRBJ2-7
V gene: TRBV19
clone size: NA
D gene: NA
CDR3 DNA: TGTGCCAGTAGGAGGGGCCGAACCTACGAGCAGTACTTC
CDR3 protein: CASRRGRTYEQYF

J gene: TRBJ2-3
V gene: TRBV10-3
clone size: NA
D gene: TRBD1
CDR3 DNA: TGTGCCAGCAGTTCGCCTCGGACAGGGGGCCTAATTACCGATACGCAGTATTTT
CDR3 protein: CASSSPRTGGLITDTQYF

J gene: TRBJ2-3
V gene: TRBV12-3/TRBV12-4
clone size: many
D gene: NA
CDR3 DNA: TGTGCCAGCAGCTTTACCCACGGCGCAGATACGCAGTATTTT
CDR3 protein: CASSFTHGADTQYF

J gene: TRBJ1-2
V gene: TRBV24-1
clone size: NA
D gene: TRBD1
CDR3 DNA: TGTGCCACCAGTGATTCTAATGCCGGGACAGGGTACTATGGCTACACCTTC
CDR3 protein: CATSDSNAGTGYYGYTF

J gene: TRBJ2-7
V gene: TRBV29-1
clone size: NA
D gene: NA
CDR3 DNA: TGCAGCGTTGTGGAGGACGTCTACGAGCAGTACTTC
CDR3 protein: CSVVEDVYEQYF

J gene: TRBJ1-4
V gene: TRBV25-1
clone size: NA
D gene: TRBD1
CDR3 DNA: TGTGCCAGCAGTGAGGGACAGGTCTCTAATGAAAAACTGTTTTTT
CDR3 protein: CASSEGQVSNEKLFF